These T cell receptor beta chains were read from a single sample in a study of T cell changes during pregnancy in multiple sclerosis. The table came from immunoSEQ multiplex PCR; TCRdb's copy has only in-frame clones and leaves some out. Among about 70,000 clones listed, over 80% were seen once. This specimen was CD8+ T cells from peripheral blood mononuclear cells, taken in the third trimester of pregnancy. The receptor source for this set is a female donor in good health, enrolled as a control in a pregnancy study. Both conserved end residues are part of each CDR3. A D gene is named only where the DNA matches it firmly. Clone size is given for some rows only: seen once, a few or many times, or a class if the clone is expanded.

TGTGCCTGGACGGCTGAGGAGAGGTATAATTCACCCCTCCACTTT,CAWTAEERYNSPLHF,TRBV30,NA,TRBJ1-6,NA
TGTGCCAGCAGGAGGGTGATGACAGGGGGCCTGTACGGTGAAGCTTTCTTT,CASRRVMTGGLYGEAFF,TRBV27,TRBD1,TRBJ1-1,once
TGTGCCAGTAGTATCCCCTTTTATGACGCGGACAATGAGCAGTTCTTC,CASSIPFYDADNEQFF,TRBV19,NA,TRBJ2-1,NA
TGTGCCACTAGCCCAACAGGGGGCCACTATGGCTACACCTTC,CATSPTGGHYGYTF,TRBV19,TRBD1,TRBJ1-2,NA
TGTGCCAGCAGCTTGTACAGGGAATACGGCGGGGAGCTGTTTTTT,CASSLYREYGGELFF,TRBV11-3,NA,TRBJ2-2,NA
TGTGCCGGCGGAGGCGGGGGTCCCTCCTACGAGCAGTACTTC,CAGGGGGPSYEQYF,TRBV10-3,TRBD2,TRBJ2-7,NA
TGTGCCAGCAGTCTAAGGGGCAGCCTAATCTATGGCTACACCTTC,CASSLRGSLIYGYTF,TRBV6-5,NA,TRBJ1-2,NA
TGTGCCACCAGCAGAGGGACTAGCGGGGTATACAATGAGCAGTTCTTC,CATSRGTSGVYNEQFF,TRBV15,TRBD2,TRBJ2-1,NA
TGTGCCAGCAGCCCGCCGGGGACAGGGACGTACGAGCAGTACTTC,CASSPPGTGTYEQYF,TRBV5-6,TRBD1,TRBJ2-7,NA
TGCGCCAGCAGCCAAGATTCGGGGTCTAATGAAAAACTGTTTTTT,CASSQDSGSNEKLFF,TRBV4-3,NA,TRBJ1-4,NA
TGTGCCAGCACCCGACAGGGCTCTGGAAACACCATATATTTT,CASTRQGSGNTIYF,TRBV6-6,TRBD1,TRBJ1-3,few
TGTGCCAGCTCACCAAGGGAGCGAGACTCAACTAATGAAAAACTGTTTTTT,CASSPRERDSTNEKLFF,TRBV18,NA,TRBJ1-4,NA
TGTGCCAGCAGCGGAGGGACAGGGGGCGGCTACACCTTC,CASSGGTGGGYTF,TRBV27,TRBD1,TRBJ1-2,NA
TGCGCCAGCAGCCAAAGAGCTGCCTCCTACAATGAGCAGTTCTTC,CASSQRAASYNEQFF,TRBV4-3,NA,TRBJ2-1,NA
TGCGCCAGCAGCAACAGACTAGCGGGACCCAATGAGCAGTTCTTC,CASSNRLAGPNEQFF,TRBV4-3,TRBD2,TRBJ2-1,NA
TGTGCCAGCAGCGCATACTCTGGGGGAGGAGATACGCAGTATTTT,CASSAYSGGGDTQYF,TRBV7-2,NA,TRBJ2-3,NA
TGTGCCAGCAGTGAAGCTCAGGGTAGGTTGGACACTGAAGCTTTCTTT,CASSEAQGRLDTEAFF,TRBV2,NA,TRBJ1-1,once
TGTGCCAGCAGTACTACTCATGAGCAGTACTTC,CASSTTHEQYF,TRBV27,NA,TRBJ2-7,NA
TGTGCCAGCAGCTTAGGAGGACTTCGGGAAAACATTCAGTACTTC,CASSLGGLRENIQYF,TRBV11-2,NA,TRBJ2-4,once
TGTGCCAGCGGCGACAGCACGGGTGAAAAACTGTTTTTT,CASGDSTGEKLFF,TRBV5-4,NA,TRBJ1-4,NA
TGTGCCAGCAGCTTTCAGGGGGAAGGATACGAGCAGTACTTC,CASSFQGEGYEQYF,TRBV7-9,TRBD1,TRBJ2-7,NA
TGTGCCAGCAGCTTGGGGGGGCAAATTTTAAATGGCTACACCTTC,CASSLGGQILNGYTF,TRBV7-9,NA,TRBJ1-2,NA